The clone carrying this TCR beta chain was counted between two and nine times. This entry belongs to a study of T-cell memory formation after mild COVID-19. TCRdb used MiXCR to reprocess the 5' RACE reads, holding one entry per CDR3 protein. The sample lists 300,000 or so distinct CDR3 sequences, approximately 15% occurring once. Germline CDR1 reads DFQATT; CDR2 reads SNEGSKA (reference sequence). The CDR3 has 13 residues. V shed 5 bases, J shed 7 bases, and the junction held 6 bases outside the gene matches. The TCR comes from a man aged 18 to 35 who had mild COVID-19 (a few samples of this study predate the infection). Cell type and time point are not known. The chain couples TRBV20-1 to TRBJ2-4; TRBD2 agrees at 9 bases. The sequenced sample consisted of PBMCs or a T cell subset sorted from them (not recorded which). As DNA, the CDR3 is TGCAGTGCTTCTCGACTAGCGGAGAACATTCAGTACTTC. Protein: CSASRLAENIQYF.